This T cell receptor (beta chain) was identified during a study of shared clonotypes between healthy human individuals. General observations from the study: Collection of samples was limited to blood; tissue repertoires likely differ.

Only a few counts were recorded for this clone. Its antigen is currently unknown. Original processing methods: With immunoSEQ giving junction-only sequences and no quality scores, filtering differed. Some clones are missing from TCRdb's copy, which holds only in-frame ones; the method was immunoSEQ multiplex PCR. For V, J and clone size, that table is used; D and trimming come from the DNA. In the table there are some 1.4 million clones, over 95% of which are singletons. Germline CDR1 is MDHEN and CDR2 is SYDVKM. The CDR3 runs 16 residues. The V end was cut by 3 bases, the J end by 2 bases, with 14 bases between.

The chain joins TRBV28 to TRBJ1-5, with D possibly matching TRBD1 (6 bases). This receptor was identified in a man aged 25-45 years in good health. Material: naive CD4+ T cells sorted from blood. Subset denoted: CD45RA+ positively selected. The CDR3 DNA reads TGTGCCAGCAGTTTGTATCGACAGGTGGGCAATCAGCCCCAGCATTTT. Translating gives CASSLYRQVGNQPQHF. Full variable domain (outside the CDR3, taken from reference TRBV28 and TRBJ1-5): DVKVTQSSRYLVKRTGEKVFLECVQDMDHENMFWYRQDPGLGLRLIYFSYDVKMKEKGDIPEGYSVSREKKERFSLILESASTNQTSMYLCASSLYRQVGNQPQHFGDGTRLSIL.